The sequence of this T cell receptor beta chain was determined in a study of molecular identifiers for immune sequencing clone quantification (dated by TCRdb to between 2018 and 2020). Regarding the research as a whole: For a replicate experiment, the RNA from either about 20,000 or 100,000 naive CD8 T cells was divided into five aliquots, and four of those aliquots went on to sequencing. The study was a methods study using CD8 T cells to benchmark molecular-identifier clustering-based TCR repertoire sequencing (MIDCIRS) and TCR RNA copy counting. Study-wide conclusions, independent of this receptor: Even against a background of 750,000 to 1,000,000 naive CD8 T cells, spiked-in Jurkat TCR RNA amounting to a single cell's worth was reported to be detectable. The sizes of highly expanded clones could end up underestimated when identical TCR molecules share a barcode. When barcode sub-clustering was left out, chimeric consensus sequences inflated TCR diversity, with chimeras reaching as high as 47%. Spiked-in Jurkat TCR RNA (approximately eleven copies' worth), which is not part of the donor repertoire, was contained in the naive libraries. About three recovered TCR RNA copies per cell were obtained by modeling, versus approximately 10 by digital PCR, implying a capture efficiency of 30% to 35%. In CMV-specific effector cells, over 99% of molecules were held by clones above 20 RNA copies, whereas under 1% of molecules were held by such clones in naive cells.

Library preparation was by PCR. The sample was run on an Illumina HiSeq 4000. Bulk TCR libraries were prepared as previously described, using TCR primers listed in Table S5. Total RNA was purified with the Qiagen AllPrep DNA/RNA kit. Before analysis, reads from multiple sequencing runs of the same library were pooled. Per the source publication's procedure: Reads were retained only if their TCR constant sequence matched exactly, and those retained reads were trimmed to 150 nt and grouped according to their 12-nt molecular barcodes. Reads inside each barcode group were sub-clustered using a 15% Levenshtein threshold, and a quality-weighted consensus sequence was constructed for each RNA molecule. Non-functional sequences were removed, as were lower-count sequences one edit away from another. Barcode sub-clusters with fewer than 20% of the maximum read count were removed, based on fitting two negative binomial distributions. TCRdb took the public reads, trimmed them with fastp at Q25, ran MiXCR for clone calling and kept in-frame beta chains. When rows share a CDR3 protein, they turn into one entry using the most common DNA and genes. What appears here as the V and J calls and clone size reflects TCRdb's work, not the paper's. In this sample the table shows around 82,000 distinct CDR3 sequences, roughly 19% of which occur a single time. Clones ranked in the top ten supply about 0.85% of the sample.

Trimming removed 0 bases from V and 0 bases from J, leaving 7 bases between the germline ends. The germline V gene supplies CDR1 LGHNA and CDR2 YSLEER. The CDR3 has 15 amino acids, counting the end cysteine and phenylalanine. Left in the record is the CDR3 DNA by itself, 45 bases read in frame from the first base. This clonotype was detected many times. Its antigen remains undetermined. No base quality values were provided; no much bigger clone lies one nucleotide off. Libraries of naive CD8 T cells were built from anywhere between about 17,000 and 1,000,000 sorted cells, with 10%, 30% or 50% of the purified RNA used. Naive CD8 T cells, defined as CD8+CD4-CCR7+CD45RA+, were FACS-sorted into RLT Plus buffer on a BD FACSAria II. Roughly 10 TCR copies' worth of Jurkat RNA were spiked into about 20,000-1,100,000 naive CD8 T cell samples to test detection sensitivity. Enrichment of CD8 T cells was done with RosetteSep CD8+ T Cell Enrichment Cocktail plus Ficoll-Paque, and ACK red cell lysis came afterward.

The chain joins TRBV4-3 to TRBJ2-3; the D gene remains uncertain. The specimen sequenced was naive CD8+ T cells from blood, with Jurkat cell RNA spiked in. The intended sense of this specimen's cell subset or site label: FACS-sorted CD8+CD4-CCR7+CD45RA+ naive T cells. This sequence was found in a human donor in good health. Some libraries in this study had Jurkat cell RNA spiked in. The CDR3 reads CASSQESPSTDTQYF. The nucleotide sequence reads as follows: TGCGCCAGCAGCCAAGAAAGTCCTAGCACAGATACGCAGTATTTT.